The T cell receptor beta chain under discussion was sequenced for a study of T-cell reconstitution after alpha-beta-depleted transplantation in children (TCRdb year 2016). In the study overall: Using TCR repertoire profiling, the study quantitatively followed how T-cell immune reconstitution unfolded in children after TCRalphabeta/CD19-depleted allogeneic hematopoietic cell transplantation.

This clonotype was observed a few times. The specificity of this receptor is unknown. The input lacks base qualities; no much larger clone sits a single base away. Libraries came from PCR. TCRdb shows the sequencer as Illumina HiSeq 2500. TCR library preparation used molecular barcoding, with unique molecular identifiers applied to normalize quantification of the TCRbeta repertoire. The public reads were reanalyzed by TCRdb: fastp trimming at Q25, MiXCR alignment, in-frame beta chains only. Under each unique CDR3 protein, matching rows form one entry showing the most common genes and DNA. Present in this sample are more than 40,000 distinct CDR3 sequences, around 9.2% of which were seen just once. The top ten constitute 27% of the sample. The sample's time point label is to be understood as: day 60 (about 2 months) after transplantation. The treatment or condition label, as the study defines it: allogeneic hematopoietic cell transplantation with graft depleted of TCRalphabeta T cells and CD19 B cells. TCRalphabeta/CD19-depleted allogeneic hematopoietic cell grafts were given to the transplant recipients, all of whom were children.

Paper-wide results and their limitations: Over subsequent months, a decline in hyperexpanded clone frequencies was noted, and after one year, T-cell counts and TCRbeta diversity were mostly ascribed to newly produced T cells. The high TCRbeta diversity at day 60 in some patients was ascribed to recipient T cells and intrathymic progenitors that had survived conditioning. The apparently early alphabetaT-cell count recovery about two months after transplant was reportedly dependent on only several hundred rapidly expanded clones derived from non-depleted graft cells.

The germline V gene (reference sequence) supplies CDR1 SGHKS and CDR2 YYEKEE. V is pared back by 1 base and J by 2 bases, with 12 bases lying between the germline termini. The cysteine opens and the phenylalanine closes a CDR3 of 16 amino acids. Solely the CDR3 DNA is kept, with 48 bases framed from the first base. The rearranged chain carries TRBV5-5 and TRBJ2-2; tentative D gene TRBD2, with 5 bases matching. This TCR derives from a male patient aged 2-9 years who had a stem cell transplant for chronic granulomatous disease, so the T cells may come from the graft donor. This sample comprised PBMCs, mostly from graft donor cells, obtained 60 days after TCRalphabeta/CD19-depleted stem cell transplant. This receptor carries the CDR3 CASSLRLPLNTGELFF. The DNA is TGTGCCAGCAGCTTGCGACTACCCCTCAACACCGGGGAGCTGTTTTTT.